This TCR beta chain is drawn from a study of shared clonotypes between healthy human individuals. TCRdb keeps only in-frame clones here, not all; method: immunoSEQ multiplex PCR. The sample yields 2 million to 2.5 million clones, more than 90% seen once. There are 14 residues in the CDR3. CDR1 SNHLY and CDR2 FYNNEI come from the germline V gene. V lost 6 bases and J 4 bases, leaving 12 bases between the germline ends. The table lists this clone with a count of one. Sequencing was carried out using naive CD4+ T cells sorted from blood. The subset is: CD45RA+ positively selected. This receptor was obtained from a man aged 18 to 35 in good health. The chain employs TRBV2 and TRBJ1-4; D not certain. The CDR3 DNA sequence: TGTGCCAGCAGCCGGACGGATCTTAATGAAAAACTGTTTTTT. As protein: CASSRTDLNEKLFF.